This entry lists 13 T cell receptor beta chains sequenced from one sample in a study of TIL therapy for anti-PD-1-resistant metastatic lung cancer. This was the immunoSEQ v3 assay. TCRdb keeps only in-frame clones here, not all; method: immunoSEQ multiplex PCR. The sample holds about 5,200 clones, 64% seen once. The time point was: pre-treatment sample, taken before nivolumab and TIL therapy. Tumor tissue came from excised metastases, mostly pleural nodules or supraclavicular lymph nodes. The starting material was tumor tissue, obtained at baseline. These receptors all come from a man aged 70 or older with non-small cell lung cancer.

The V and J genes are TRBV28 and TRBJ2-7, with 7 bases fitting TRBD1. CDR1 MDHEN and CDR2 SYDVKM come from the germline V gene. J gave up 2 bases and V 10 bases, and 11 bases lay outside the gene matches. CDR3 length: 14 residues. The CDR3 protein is CATQGDSGTYEQYF. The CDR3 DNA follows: TGTGCCACCCAGGGGGATTCAGGGACCTACGAGCAGTACTTC.

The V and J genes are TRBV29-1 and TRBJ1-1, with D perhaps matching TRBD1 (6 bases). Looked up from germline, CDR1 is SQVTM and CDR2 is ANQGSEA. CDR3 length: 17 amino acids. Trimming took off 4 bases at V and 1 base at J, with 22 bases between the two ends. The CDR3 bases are TGCAGCGTTGTACCGACAGGACTTTCCCTCGGGAACACTGAAGCTTTCTTT. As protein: CSVVPTGLSLGNTEAFF.

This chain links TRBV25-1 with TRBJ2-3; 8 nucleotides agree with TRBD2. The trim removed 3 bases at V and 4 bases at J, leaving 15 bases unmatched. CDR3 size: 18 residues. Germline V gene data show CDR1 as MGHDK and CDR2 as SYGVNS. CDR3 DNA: TGTGCCAGCAGTGAGGTCTCCGGGGGAGCGGGAGAAGCAGATACGCAGTATTTT. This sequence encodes CASSEVSGGAGEADTQYF.

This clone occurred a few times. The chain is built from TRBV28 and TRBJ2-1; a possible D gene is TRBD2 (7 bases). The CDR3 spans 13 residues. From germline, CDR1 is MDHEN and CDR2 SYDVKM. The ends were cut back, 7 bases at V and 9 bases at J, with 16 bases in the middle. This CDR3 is CASTRGREREQFF. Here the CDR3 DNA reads TGTGCCAGCACCCGGGGGCGGGAGCGTGAGCAGTTCTTC.

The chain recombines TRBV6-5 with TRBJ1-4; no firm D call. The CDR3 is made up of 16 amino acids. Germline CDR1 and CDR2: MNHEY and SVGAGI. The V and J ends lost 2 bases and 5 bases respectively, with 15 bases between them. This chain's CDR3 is CASSYGPRQENEKLFF. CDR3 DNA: TGTGCCAGCAGTTACGGCCCCAGGCAGGAAAATGAAAAACTGTTTTTT.

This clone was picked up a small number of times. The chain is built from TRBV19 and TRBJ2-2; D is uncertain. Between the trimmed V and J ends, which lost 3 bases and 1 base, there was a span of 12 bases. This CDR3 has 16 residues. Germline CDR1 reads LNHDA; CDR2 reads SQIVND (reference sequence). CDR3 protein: CASSMFGWGNTGELFF. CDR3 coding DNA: TGTGCCAGTAGTATGTTCGGTTGGGGGAACACCGGGGAGCTGTTTTTT. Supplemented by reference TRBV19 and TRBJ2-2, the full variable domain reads DGGITQSPKYLFRKEGQNVTLSCEQNLNHDAMYWYRQDPGQGLRLIYYSQIVNDFQKGDIAEGYSVSREKKESFPLTVTSAQKNPTAFYLCASSMFGWGNTGELFFGEGSRLTVL.

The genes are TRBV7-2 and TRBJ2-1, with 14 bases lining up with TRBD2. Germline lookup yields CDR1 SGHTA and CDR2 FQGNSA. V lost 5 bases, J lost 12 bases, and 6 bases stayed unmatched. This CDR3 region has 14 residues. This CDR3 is CASSPGLAGVGQFF. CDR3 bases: TGTGCCAGCAGCCCGGGACTAGCGGGAGTGGGGCAGTTCTTC.

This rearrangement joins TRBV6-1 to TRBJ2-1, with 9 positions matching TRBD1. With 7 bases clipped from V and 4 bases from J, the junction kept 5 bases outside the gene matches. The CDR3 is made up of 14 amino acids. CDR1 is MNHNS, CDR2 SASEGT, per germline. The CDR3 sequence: CASTRTGAYNEQFF. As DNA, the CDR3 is TGTGCCAGCACCCGGACAGGGGCTTACAATGAGCAGTTCTTC.

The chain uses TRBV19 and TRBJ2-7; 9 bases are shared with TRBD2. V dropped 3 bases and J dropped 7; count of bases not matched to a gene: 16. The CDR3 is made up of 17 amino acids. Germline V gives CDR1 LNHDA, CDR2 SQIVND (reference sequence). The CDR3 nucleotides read TGTGCCAGTAGTATCCAACCTGGGACCGCTAGCGGGATTGAGCAGTACTTC. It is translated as CASSIQPGTASGIEQYF.

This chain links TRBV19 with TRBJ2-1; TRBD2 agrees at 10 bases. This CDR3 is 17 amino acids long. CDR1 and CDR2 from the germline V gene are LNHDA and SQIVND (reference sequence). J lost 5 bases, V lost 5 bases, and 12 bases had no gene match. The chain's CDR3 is CASSSQRAGGNNNEQFF. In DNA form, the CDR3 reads TGTGCCAGTAGTTCCCAACGAGCGGGAGGGAATAACAATGAGCAGTTCTTC.

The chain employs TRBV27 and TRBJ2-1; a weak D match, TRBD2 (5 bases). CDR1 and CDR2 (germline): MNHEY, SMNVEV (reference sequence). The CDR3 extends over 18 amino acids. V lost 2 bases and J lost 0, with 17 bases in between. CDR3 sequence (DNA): TGTGCCAGCAGTTTAGGATGGGCGGGCCTAAGCTCCTACAATGAGCAGTTCTTC. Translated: CASSLGWAGLSSYNEQFF.

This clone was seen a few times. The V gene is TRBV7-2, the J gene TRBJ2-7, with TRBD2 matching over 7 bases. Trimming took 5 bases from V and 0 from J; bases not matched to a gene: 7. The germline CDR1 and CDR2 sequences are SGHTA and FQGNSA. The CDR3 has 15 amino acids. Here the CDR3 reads CASSPSGKTSYEQYF. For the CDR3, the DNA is TGTGCCAGCAGCCCCAGCGGGAAGACCTCCTACGAGCAGTACTTC.

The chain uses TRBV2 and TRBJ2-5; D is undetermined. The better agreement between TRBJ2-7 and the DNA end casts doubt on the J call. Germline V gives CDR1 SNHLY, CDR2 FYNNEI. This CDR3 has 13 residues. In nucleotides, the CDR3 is TGTGCCAGCAGTGTTCTGTCGACCTACGAGCAGTACTTC. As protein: CASSVLSTYEQYF.